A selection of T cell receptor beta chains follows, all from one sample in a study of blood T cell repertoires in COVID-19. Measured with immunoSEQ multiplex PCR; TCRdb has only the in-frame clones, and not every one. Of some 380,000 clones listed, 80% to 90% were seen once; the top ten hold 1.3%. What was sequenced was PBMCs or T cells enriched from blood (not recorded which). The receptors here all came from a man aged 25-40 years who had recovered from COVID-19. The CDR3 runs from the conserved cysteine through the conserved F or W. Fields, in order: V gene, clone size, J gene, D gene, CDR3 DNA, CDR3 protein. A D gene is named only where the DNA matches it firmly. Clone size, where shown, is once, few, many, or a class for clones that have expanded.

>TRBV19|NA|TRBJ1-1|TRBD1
TGTGCCAGTAGTATTATCCGACAGGGTGGCTCTGAAGCTTTCTTT
CASSIIRQGGSEAFF
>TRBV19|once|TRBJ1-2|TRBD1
TGTGCCAGTAGTATAAACGGTGTGGACAGGGAGTCTTTC
CASSINGVDRESF
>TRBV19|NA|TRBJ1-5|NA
TGTGCCAGTAGTCTTCTCGGAGTCAATAGCAATCAGCCCCAGCATTTT
CASSLLGVNSNQPQHF
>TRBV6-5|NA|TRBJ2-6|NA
TGTGCCAGCAGGCCAGGGGTCGGGGCCAACGTCCTGACTTTC
CASRPGVGANVLTF
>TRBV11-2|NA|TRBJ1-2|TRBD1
TGTGCCAGCAGCTACGACAGGGAGCCTGGCTACACCTTC
CASSYDREPGYTF
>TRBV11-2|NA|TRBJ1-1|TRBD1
TGTGCCAGCAGGTTTGGGACAGCACAAGCTTTCTTT
CASRFGTAQAFF
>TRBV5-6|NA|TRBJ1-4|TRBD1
TGTGCCAGCAGCCCGGGACAGGGGGGTGTCGGGAAACTGTTTTTT
CASSPGQGGVGKLFF
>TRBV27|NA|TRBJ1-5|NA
TGTGCCAGCAGTTCGCAGAGCAATCAGCCCCAGCATTTT
CASSSQSNQPQHF
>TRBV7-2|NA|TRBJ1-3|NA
TGTGCCAGCAGCCCCCAACAGGGAGCGCTTGGAAACACCATATATTTT
CASSPQQGALGNTIYF
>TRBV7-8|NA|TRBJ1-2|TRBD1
TGTGCCAGCAGCCTCTATAGACAGGGGGCTGATGGCTACACCTTC
CASSLYRQGADGYTF
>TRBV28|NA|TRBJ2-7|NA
TGTGCCAGCAGCCCCACAGGGAACTACGAGCAGTACTTC
CASSPTGNYEQYF
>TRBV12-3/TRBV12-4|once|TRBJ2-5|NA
TGTGCCAGCACCGCAAGCCGGTGGGAGACCCAGTACTTC
CASTASRWETQYF
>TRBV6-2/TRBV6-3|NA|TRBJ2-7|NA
TGTGCCAGCAGTCTGAGCCACGAGCAGTACTTC
CASSLSHEQYF
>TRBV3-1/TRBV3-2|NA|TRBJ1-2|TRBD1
TGTGCCAGCAGCCGAGGGACAGGGAGTAGGGCTAACTATGGCTACACCTTC
CASSRGTGSRANYGYTF
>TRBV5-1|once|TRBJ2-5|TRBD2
TGCGCCAGCAGCTTCACTAGCGGGGGGACCCAAGAGACCCAGTACTTC
CASSFTSGGTQETQYF
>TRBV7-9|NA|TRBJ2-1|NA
TGTGCCAGCAGCTCCTACGGGCAGGGGTGGAATGAGCAGTTCTTC
CASSSYGQGWNEQFF
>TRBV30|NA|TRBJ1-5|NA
TGTGCCTGGAGGCTGCAGGGACAGCCCCAGCATTTT
CAWRLQGQPQHF
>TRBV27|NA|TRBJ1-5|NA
TGTGCCAGCAGTCTCCTAAATCAGCCCCAGCATTTT
CASSLLNQPQHF
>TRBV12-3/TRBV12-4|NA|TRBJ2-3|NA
TGTGCCAGCGTCGGTAGGACTGGAGATACGCAGTATTTT
CASVGRTGDTQYF
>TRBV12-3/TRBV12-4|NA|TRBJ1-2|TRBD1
TGTGCCAGCAGGGACAGGGGGGACTATGGCTACACCTTC
CASRDRGDYGYTF
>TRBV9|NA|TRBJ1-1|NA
TGTGCCAGCAGCCCCGAAGGGGTGAGGACTGAAGCTTTCTTT
CASSPEGVRTEAFF
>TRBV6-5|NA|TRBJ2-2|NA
TGTGCCAGCAGTTACACGCGGAAAACCGGGGAGCTGTTTTTT
CASSYTRKTGELFF
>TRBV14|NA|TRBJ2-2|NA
TGTGCCAGCAGGCGGGGAAACACCGGGGAGCTGTTTTTT
CASRRGNTGELFF
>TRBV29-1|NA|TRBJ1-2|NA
TGCAGCGTTGAAGCGCTGGGGGCCGGCGGCTACACCTTC
CSVEALGAGGYTF
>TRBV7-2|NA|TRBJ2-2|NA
TGTGCCAGCACTCTTTACGGGGGTGGGACCGGGGAGCTGTTTTTT
CASTLYGGGTGELFF
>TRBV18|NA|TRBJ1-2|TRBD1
TGTGCCAGCTCACCACTAGATCAGCCAGGGGGAGTCTATGGCTACACCTTC
CASSPLDQPGGVYGYTF
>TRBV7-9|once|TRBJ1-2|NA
TGTGCCAGCAGCTTAAATGGTCTGCGGGTTCGGGCGAGCGATGGCTACACCTTC
CASSLNGLRVRASDGYTF
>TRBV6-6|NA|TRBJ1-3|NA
TGTGCCAGCAGTTGGGACTTGACTGGAAACACCATATATTTT
CASSWDLTGNTIYF
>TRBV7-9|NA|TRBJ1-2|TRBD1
TGTGCCAGCAGCTCCCGGGACAGGGGTTTTGACTATGGCTACACCTTC
CASSSRDRGFDYGYTF
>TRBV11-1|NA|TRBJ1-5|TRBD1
TGTGCCAGCAGCGGGACAGGGGTCCAGCCCCAGCATTTT
CASSGTGVQPQHF
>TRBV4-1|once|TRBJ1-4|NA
TGCGCCAGCAGCCAGACAGGTACGGGTTGGGAAAAACTGTTTTTT
CASSQTGTGWEKLFF
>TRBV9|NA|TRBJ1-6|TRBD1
TGTGCCAGCAACGTAAGGGGACAGGCCGCAAAGTTTTCCTATAATTCACCCCTCCACTTT
CASNVRGQAAKFSYNSPLHF
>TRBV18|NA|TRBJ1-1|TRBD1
TGTGCCAGCTCACCACGGTTGAGTTTAGGACAGGGGAACACTGAAGCTTTCTTT
CASSPRLSLGQGNTEAFF
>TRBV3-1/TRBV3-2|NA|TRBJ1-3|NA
TGTGCCAGCAGCCAATTGGCAGGGGCTTACTCTGGAAACACCATATATTTT
CASSQLAGAYSGNTIYF
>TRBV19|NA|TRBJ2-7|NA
TGTGCCAGTAGTATTCACAACGAGCAGTACTTC
CASSIHNEQYF
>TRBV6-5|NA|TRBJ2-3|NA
TGTGCCAGCACCAAAACAGGGAGCGAGACGCAGTATTTT
CASTKTGSETQYF
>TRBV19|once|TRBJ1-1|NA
TGTGCCAGTAGTACAGGGGCTCCCACTGAAGCTTTCTTT
CASSTGAPTEAFF
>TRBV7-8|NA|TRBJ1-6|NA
TGTGCCAGCAGGGGAGGAATACCCAGCTCCTATAATTCACCCCTCCACTTT
CASRGGIPSSYNSPLHF
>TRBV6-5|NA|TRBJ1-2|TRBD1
TGTGCCAGCAGTATCGACAGGGGATATGGCTACACCTTC
CASSIDRGYGYTF
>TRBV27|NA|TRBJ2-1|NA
TGTGCCAGCAAGTCGGGCTCCTACAATGAGCAGTTCTTC
CASKSGSYNEQFF
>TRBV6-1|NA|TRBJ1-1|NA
TGTGCCAGCAGTGAACCAAGAACCGGGGGTGAAGCTTTCTTT
CASSEPRTGGEAFF
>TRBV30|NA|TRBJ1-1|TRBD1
TGTGCCTGGAGGGGAAAGGGACAGGGTTTTACTGAAGCTTTCTTT
CAWRGKGQGFTEAFF
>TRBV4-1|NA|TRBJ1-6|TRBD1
TGCGCCAGCAGCCAAGATTTGGCGGGACAGGGTAATTCACCCCTCCACTTT
CASSQDLAGQGNSPLHF
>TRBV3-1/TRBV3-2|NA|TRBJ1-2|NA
TGTGCCAGCAGCCAAGAAACCCGGGTCCCAGATGGCTACACCTTC
CASSQETRVPDGYTF